This T cell receptor beta chain was obtained from a study of shared clonotypes between healthy human individuals. Broader study findings: What rarefaction showed was incomplete sorted-subset sequencing despite large depth. A limitation of the genetic and exposure-history diversity represented arose from few donors. Larger richness was generally estimated for naive than memory subsets.

Only in-frame clones appear in the TCRdb table, and some are missing; sequencing was by immunoSEQ multiplex PCR. The repertoire holds 2 million to 2.5 million clones, with under 97% as singletons. V lost 4 bases, J lost 3 bases, and 15 bases lay in between. Germline assignment: CDR1 SEHNR and CDR2 FQNEAQ (reference sequence). This CDR3 is built from 16 residues. Details on this clone: The antigen is unknown.

Those who donated were healthy HIV-negative adults, with no recent acute infections or vaccinations reported. The sample comprised naive CD4+ T cells sorted from blood. Subset of the sample: CD45RA+ positively selected. The TCR originated in a man aged 18 to 29 in good health. This sequence joins TRBV7-9 and TRBJ1-4, with D possibly being TRBD1 (6 bases). Here the CDR3 DNA reads TGTGCCAGCAGCTCCGGGACACCCATGGCTAATGAAAAACTGTTTTTT. It is translated as CASSSGTPMANEKLFF.